The 16 T cell receptor beta chains below come from one sample, sequenced in a study of blood T cell repertoires in COVID-19. Data came from immunoSEQ multiplex PCR; TCRdb stores just in-frame clones and leaves some out. The repertoire holds 300,000 to 400,000 clones, with around 90% as singletons. Input material: PBMCs or T cells enriched from blood (not recorded which). All receptors derive from a man aged 60 to 69 who had recovered from COVID-19.

The genes are TRBV6-1 and TRBJ1-1; D is unclear. V was cut by 1 base and J by 1 base, with 13 bases left in between. Germline V gene sequence: CDR1 MNHNS, CDR2 SASEGT. The CDR3 contains 16 residues. The CDR3 reads CASSEGPHGRNTEAFF. Here the CDR3 DNA reads TGTGCCAGCAGTGAAGGGCCTCATGGGAGGAACACTGAAGCTTTCTTT.

The chain recombines TRBV7-8 with TRBJ1-5; 9 bases are shared with TRBD1. The germline gives CDR1 SGHVS, CDR2 FQNEAQ. Germline trimming cut 5 bases from V and 7 bases from J; bases unmatched to any gene: 6. This CDR3 region has 14 residues. The chain's CDR3 is CASSRDRDRQPQHF. CDR3 DNA sequence: TGTGCCAGCAGCCGGGACAGGGATCGACAGCCCCAGCATTTT.

About this clone: This sample also contains other DNA sequences that code for the same CDR3. The genes are TRBV5-1 and TRBJ2-7; TRBD2 matches at 8 bases. With 0 bases clipped from V and 3 bases from J, the junction kept 5 bases outside the gene matches. The CDR3 consists of 15 residues. The V gene's germline CDR1 is SGHRS and CDR2 YFSETQ. CDR3 region: CASSLVVAGNYEQYF. The CDR3 DNA is TGCGCCAGCAGCTTGGTAGTAGCGGGAAACTACGAGCAGTACTTC.

The chain is built from TRBV11-2 and TRBJ2-5, with D possibly matching TRBD2 (5 bases). CDR1 and CDR2 from the germline V gene are SGHAT and FQNNGV. Trimming shortened V by 0 bases and J by 3 bases, and 11 bases separated the two germline ends. The CDR3 is made up of 15 amino acids. CDR3 in DNA: TGTGCCAGCAGCTTAGATTGGGCGCGGGAAGAGACCCAGTACTTC. Translating it yields CASSLDWAREETQYF.

This clone was detected once. In nucleotides, the CDR3 is TGTGCCATCAGTGAGTCGACAGGGGGCACTGAAGCTTTCTTT. Translated, it gives CAISESTGGTEAFF. V gene TRBV10-3 combines with J gene TRBJ1-1; 9 bases map to TRBD1. This CDR3 spans 14 amino acids. V shed 0 bases, J shed 4 bases, and the junction held 0 bases outside the gene matches. In germline, CDR1 is ENHRY, CDR2 SYGVKD.

This clone has only one observation. The chain couples TRBV30 to TRBJ2-7; the match to TRBD2 covers 10 bases. CDR3 length: 16 residues. In germline, CDR1 is GTSNPN, CDR2 SVGIG (reference sequence). J lost 6 bases, V lost 1 base, and 12 bases had no gene match. The CDR3 is CAWSAGTASGSIEQYF. The CDR3 DNA follows: TGTGCCTGGAGTGCCGGGACGGCTAGCGGGAGTATCGAGCAGTACTTC. Complete variable domain (other parts from reference TRBV30 and TRBJ2-7): SQTIHQWPATLVQPVGSPLSLECTVEGTSNPNLYWYRQAAGRGLQLLFYSVGIGQISSEVPQNLSASRPQDRQFILSSKKLLLSDSGFYLCAWSAGTASGSIEQYFGPGTRLTVT.

With regard to this clone: This sample includes further DNA sequences coding for the same CDR3. V and J are TRBV5-1 and TRBJ2-1, with D unclear. The CDR3 is 14 amino acids. The germline V gene encodes CDR1 SGHRS and CDR2 YFSETQ. V was trimmed by 0 bases and J by 6 bases, leaving 10 bases between them. The CDR3 loop is CASSLDPGGNEQFF. As DNA, the CDR3 is TGCGCCAGCAGCTTGGACCCCGGCGGCAATGAGCAGTTCTTC.

This chain connects TRBV27 to TRBJ2-2; 11 nucleotides line up with TRBD2. Germline lookup yields CDR1 MNHEY and CDR2 SMNVEV (reference sequence). The CDR3 length is 18 residues. V shed 3 bases, J shed 0 bases, and the junction held 6 bases outside the gene matches. The CDR3 region is CASSFLRTSGSNTGELFF. The CDR3 region has the DNA TGTGCCAGCAGTTTCCTCCGGACTAGCGGGTCGAACACCGGGGAGCTGTTTTTT.

The chain has TRBV19 and TRBJ1-2; the D gene is possibly TRBD1 (5 bases). Between the trimmed V and J ends, which lost 0 bases and 1 base, there was a span of 15 bases. Germline V gene data show CDR1 as LNHDA and CDR2 as SQIVND (reference sequence). CDR3 length: 17 residues. Written as DNA, the CDR3 is TGTGCCAGTAGTATAGAGGGCACAACAGGCCTTAACTATGGCTACACCTTC. Encoded protein: CASSIEGTTGLNYGYTF.

The V call is TRBV6-2 or TRBV6-3, the J call TRBJ2-3, with 10 bases lining up with TRBD2. This CDR3 has 17 amino acids. Germline loops: CDR1 MNHEY, CDR2 SVGEGT. V shed 6 bases, J shed 2 bases, and the junction held 11 bases outside the gene matches. CDR3 sequence: CASSFQTSGPHTDTQYF. The CDR3 coding sequence is TGTGCCAGCAGCTTTCAGACTAGCGGGCCCCACACAGATACGCAGTATTTT.

This chain links TRBV18 with TRBJ1-4; TRBD1 agrees at 7 bases. V lost 3 bases to trimming and J lost 0 bases; unmatched junction nucleotides: 10. CDR3 length: 18 amino acids. Germline V gene lookup returns CDR1 KGHSH and CDR2 LQKENI. CDR3 coding DNA: TGTGCCAGCTCACCTACGACAGGGACCCATGCAACTAATGAAAAACTGTTTTTT. As protein: CASSPTTGTHATNEKLFF.

The CDR3 here is CASSPRQGSSGNTIYF. The CDR3 DNA sequence: TGTGCCAGCAGCCCCCGACAGGGGAGCTCTGGAAACACCATATATTTT. The chain joins TRBV9 to TRBJ1-3, with TRBD1 matching over 8 bases. The CDR3 consists of 16 residues. Germline V gene sequence: CDR1 SGDLS, CDR2 YYNGEE. Unmatched junction bases numbered 6, after V lost 4 bases and J lost 0 bases.

The V and J genes are TRBV6-5 and TRBJ2-3; TRBD2 aligns across 11 bases. The CDR3 runs 15 residues. V gave up 5 bases and J gave up 5 bases; unmatched junction bases: 6. Per the germline V gene, CDR1 is MNHEY and CDR2 is SVGAGI. Here the CDR3 reads CASSILAGGEDTQYF. CDR3 coding DNA: TGTGCCAGCAGTATCCTAGCGGGAGGAGAAGATACGCAGTATTTT.

V gene TRBV29-1 combines with J gene TRBJ2-7; D perhaps matches TRBD1 (7 bases). The germline gives CDR1 SQVTM, CDR2 ANQGSEA. CDR3 size: 13 residues. Trimming took 3 bases from V and 1 from J, leaving 10 bases between them. CDR3 region: CSVEEGASYEQYF. The CDR3 region has the DNA TGCAGCGTTGAGGAGGGGGCGTCCTACGAGCAGTACTTC.

The rearrangement links TRBV3-1 (or the pseudogene TRBV3-2) to TRBJ2-7; 12 nucleotides line up with TRBD2. The trim removed 6 bases at V and 3 bases at J, leaving 6 bases unmatched. This CDR3 is built from 15 residues. Germline lookup yields CDR1 LGHDT and CDR2 YNNKEL (reference sequence). The CDR3 DNA reads TGTGCCAGCAGTCCTAGCGGGAGGGAAAACTACGAGCAGTACTTC. Protein product: CASSPSGRENYEQYF.

The chain links TRBV28 to TRBJ2-2; D is uncertain. This CDR3 contains 12 residues. Looked up from germline, CDR1 is MDHEN and CDR2 is SYDVKM. Trimming took off 6 bases at V and 2 bases at J, with 4 bases between the two ends. The DNA of the CDR3 is TGTGCCAGCAGGCGCAACACCGGGGAGCTGTTTTTT. Amino acids: CASRRNTGELFF.